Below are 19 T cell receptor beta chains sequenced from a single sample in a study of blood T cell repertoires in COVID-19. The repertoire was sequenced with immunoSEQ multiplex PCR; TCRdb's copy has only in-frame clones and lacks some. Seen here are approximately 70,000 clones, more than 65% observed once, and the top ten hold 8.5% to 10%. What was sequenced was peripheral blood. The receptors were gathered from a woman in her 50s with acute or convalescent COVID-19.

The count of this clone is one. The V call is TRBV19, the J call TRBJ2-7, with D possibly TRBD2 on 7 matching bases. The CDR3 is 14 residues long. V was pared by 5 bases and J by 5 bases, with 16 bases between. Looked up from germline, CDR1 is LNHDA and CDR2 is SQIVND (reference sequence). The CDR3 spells CASSSLRGAHEQYF. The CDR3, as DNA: TGTGCCAGTAGTTCCCTCCGGGGGGCCCACGAGCAGTACTTC. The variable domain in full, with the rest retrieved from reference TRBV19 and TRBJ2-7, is DGGITQSPKYLFRKEGQNVTLSCEQNLNHDAMYWYRQDPGQGLRLIYYSQIVNDFQKGDIAEGYSVSREKKESFPLTVTSAQKNPTAFYLCASSSLRGAHEQYFGPGTRLTVT.

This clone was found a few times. Here the CDR3 DNA reads TGTGCCAGCAGGGAGGGACAGACAATGAACACTGAAGCTTTCTTT. It translates to CASREGQTMNTEAFF. The chain recombines TRBV6-6 with TRBJ1-1; 7 bases line up with TRBD1. The trim removed 6 bases at V and 0 bases at J, leaving 7 bases unmatched. Germline V gene data show CDR1 as MNHNY and CDR2 as SVGAGI (reference sequence). This CDR3 is built from 15 residues.

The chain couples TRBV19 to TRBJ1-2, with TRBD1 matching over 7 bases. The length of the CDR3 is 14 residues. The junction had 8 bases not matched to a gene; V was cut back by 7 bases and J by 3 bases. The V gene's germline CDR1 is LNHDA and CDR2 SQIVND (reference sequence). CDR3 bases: TGTGCCAGTAATCGCCGGGACAGAGACTATGGCTACACCTTC. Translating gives CASNRRDRDYGYTF.

The CDR3 DNA follows: TGTGCCAGCAGCCTAACAGGTTTTGGCCCCTACAATGAGCAGTTCTTC. The encoded protein is CASSLTGFGPYNEQFF. The chain recombines TRBV5-8 with TRBJ2-1; D is possibly TRBD1 (5 bases). This CDR3 is built from 16 residues. V lost 4 bases and J 2 bases, leaving 16 bases between the germline ends. The germline V gene has CDR1 SGHTS and CDR2 YDEGEE.

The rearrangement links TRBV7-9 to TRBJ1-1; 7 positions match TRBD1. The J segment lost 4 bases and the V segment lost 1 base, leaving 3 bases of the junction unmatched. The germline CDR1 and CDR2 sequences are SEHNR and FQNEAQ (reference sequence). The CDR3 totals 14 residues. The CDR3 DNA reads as TGTGCCAGCAGCTTAGAAGGGGGCGGCACTGAAGCTTTCTTT. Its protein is CASSLEGGGTEAFF.

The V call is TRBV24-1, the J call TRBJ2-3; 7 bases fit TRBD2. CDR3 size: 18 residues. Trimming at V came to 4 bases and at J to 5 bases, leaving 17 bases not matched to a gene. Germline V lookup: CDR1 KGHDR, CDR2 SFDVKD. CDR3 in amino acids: CATSELRAGRGTKDTQYF. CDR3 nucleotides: TGTGCCACCAGTGAGCTCCGGGCTGGGCGGGGGACGAAAGATACGCAGTATTTT.

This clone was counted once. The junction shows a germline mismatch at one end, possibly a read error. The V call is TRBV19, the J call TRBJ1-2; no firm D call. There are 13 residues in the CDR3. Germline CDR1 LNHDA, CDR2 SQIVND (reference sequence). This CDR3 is CASSSLPGSALAF. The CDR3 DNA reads TGTGCCAGTAGTTCCCTCCCCGGTAGCGCGTTAGCCTTC.

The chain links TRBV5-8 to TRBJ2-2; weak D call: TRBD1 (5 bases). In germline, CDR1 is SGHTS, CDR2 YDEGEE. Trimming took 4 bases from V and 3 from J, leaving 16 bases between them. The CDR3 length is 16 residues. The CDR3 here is CASSPRRGIYTGELFF. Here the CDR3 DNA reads TGTGCCAGCAGCCCCCGAAGGGGTATCTACACCGGGGAGCTGTTTTTT.

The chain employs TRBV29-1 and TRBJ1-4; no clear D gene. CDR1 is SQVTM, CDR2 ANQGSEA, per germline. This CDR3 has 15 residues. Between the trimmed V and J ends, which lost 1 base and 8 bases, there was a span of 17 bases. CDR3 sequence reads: CSVEGAGGSREKLFF. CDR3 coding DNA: TGCAGCGTTGAAGGGGCCGGAGGGTCTAGGGAAAAACTGTTTTTT.

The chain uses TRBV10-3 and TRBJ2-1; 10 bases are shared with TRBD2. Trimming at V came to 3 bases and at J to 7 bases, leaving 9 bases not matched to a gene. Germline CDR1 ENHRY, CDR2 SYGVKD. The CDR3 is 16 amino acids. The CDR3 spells CAISEGASGGFNEQFF. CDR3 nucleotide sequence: TGTGCCATCAGTGAAGGGGCTAGCGGGGGATTTAATGAGCAGTTCTTC.

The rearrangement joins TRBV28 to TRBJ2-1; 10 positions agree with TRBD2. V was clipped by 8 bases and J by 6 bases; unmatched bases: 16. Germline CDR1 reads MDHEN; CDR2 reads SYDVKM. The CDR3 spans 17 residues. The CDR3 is CASLGLAGVPAGNEQFF. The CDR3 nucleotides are TGTGCCAGCCTCGGCCTAGCGGGAGTACCGGCGGGCAATGAGCAGTTCTTC.

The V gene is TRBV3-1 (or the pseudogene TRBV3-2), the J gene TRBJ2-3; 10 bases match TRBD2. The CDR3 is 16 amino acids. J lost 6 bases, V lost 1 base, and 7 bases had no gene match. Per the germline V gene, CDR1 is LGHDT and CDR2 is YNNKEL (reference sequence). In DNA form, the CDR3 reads TGTGCCAGCAGCCAAGGTCCGATAGCGGGGGGCGATACGCAGTATTTT. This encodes CASSQGPIAGGDTQYF.

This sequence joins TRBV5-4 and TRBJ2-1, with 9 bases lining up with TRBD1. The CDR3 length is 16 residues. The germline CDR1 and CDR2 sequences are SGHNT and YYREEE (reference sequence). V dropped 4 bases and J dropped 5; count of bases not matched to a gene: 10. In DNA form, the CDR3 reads TGTGCCAGCAGCACCGGAACAGGGGGCAGAGACAATGAGCAGTTCTTC. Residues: CASSTGTGGRDNEQFF.

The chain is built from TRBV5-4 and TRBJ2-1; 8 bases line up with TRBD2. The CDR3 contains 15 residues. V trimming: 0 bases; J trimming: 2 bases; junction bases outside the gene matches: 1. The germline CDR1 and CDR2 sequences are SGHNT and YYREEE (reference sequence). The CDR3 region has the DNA TGTGCCAGCAGCTTGGGGCGGGAGGCCTACAATGAGCAGTTCTTC. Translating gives CASSLGREAYNEQFF.

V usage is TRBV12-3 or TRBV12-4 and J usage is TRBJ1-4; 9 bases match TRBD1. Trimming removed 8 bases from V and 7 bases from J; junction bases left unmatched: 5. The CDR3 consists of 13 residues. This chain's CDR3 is CASRQGVVEKLFF. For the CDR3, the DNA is TGTGCCAGCCGACAGGGGGTAGTTGAAAAACTGTTTTTT.

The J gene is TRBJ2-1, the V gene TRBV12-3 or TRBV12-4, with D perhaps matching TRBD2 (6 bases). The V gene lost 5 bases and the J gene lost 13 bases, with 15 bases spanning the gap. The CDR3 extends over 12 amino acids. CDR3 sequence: CASSVNREFQFF. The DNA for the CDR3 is TGTGCCAGCAGTGTGAACCGGGAGTTTCAGTTCTTC.

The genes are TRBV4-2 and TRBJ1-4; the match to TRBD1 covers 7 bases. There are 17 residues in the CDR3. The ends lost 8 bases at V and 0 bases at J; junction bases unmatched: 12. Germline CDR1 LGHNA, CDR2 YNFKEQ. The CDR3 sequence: CASGQEQMSATNEKLFF. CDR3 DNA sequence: TGTGCCAGCGGACAGGAACAAATGTCAGCAACTAATGAAAAACTGTTTTTT.

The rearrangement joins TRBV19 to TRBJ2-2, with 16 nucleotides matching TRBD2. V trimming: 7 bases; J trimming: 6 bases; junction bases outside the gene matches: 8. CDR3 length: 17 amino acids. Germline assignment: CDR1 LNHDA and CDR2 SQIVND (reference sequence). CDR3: CASTSGLAGGLSGELFF. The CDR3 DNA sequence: TGTGCCAGTACCTCGGGACTAGCGGGAGGGCTTTCCGGGGAGCTGTTTTTT.

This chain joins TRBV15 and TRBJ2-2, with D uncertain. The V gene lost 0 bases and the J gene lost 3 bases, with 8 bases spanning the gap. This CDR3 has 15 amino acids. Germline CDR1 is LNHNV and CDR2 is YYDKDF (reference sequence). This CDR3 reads CATSREFSYTGELFF. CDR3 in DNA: TGTGCCACCAGCAGAGAGTTCAGTTACACCGGGGAGCTGTTTTTT.